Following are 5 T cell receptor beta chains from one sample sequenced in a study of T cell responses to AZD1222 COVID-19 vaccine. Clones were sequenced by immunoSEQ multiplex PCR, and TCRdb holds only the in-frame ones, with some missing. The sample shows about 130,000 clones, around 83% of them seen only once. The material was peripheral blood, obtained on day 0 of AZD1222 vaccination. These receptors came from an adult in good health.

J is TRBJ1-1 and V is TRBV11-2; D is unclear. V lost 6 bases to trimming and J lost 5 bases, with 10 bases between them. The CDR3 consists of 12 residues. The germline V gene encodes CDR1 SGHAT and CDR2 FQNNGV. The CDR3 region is CASSLTMTEAFF. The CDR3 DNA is TGTGCCAGCAGTCTTACAATGACTGAAGCTTTCTTT.

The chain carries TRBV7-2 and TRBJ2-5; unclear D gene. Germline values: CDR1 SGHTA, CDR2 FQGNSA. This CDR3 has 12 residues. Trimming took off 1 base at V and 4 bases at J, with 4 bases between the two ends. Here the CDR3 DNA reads TGTGCCAGCAGCTTAGGTTTAGAGACCCAGTACTTC. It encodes CASSLGLETQYF.

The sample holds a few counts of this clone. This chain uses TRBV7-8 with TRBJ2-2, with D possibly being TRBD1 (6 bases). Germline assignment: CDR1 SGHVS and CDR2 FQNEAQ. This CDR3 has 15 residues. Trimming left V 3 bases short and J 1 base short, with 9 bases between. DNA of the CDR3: TGTGCCAGCAGCTTCGGACAGCAGAACACCGGGGAGCTGTTTTTT. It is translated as CASSFGQQNTGELFF.

In nucleotides, the CDR3 is TGTGCCAGTAGCCCACAGGGGTCCAATGAGCAGTTCTTC. Protein sequence: CASSPQGSNEQFF. J is TRBJ2-1 and V is TRBV19; 7 bases fit TRBD1. V lost 6 bases and J lost 6; bases outside the gene matches: 5. Germline V gene sequence: CDR1 LNHDA, CDR2 SQIVND (reference sequence). The length of the CDR3 is 13 residues.

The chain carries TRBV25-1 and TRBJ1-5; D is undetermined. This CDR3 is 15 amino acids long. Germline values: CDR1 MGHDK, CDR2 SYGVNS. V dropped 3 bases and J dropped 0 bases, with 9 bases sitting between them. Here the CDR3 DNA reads TGTGCCAGCAGTGAGGGAGTCTATAGCAATCAGCCCCAGCATTTT. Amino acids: CASSEGVYSNQPQHF.